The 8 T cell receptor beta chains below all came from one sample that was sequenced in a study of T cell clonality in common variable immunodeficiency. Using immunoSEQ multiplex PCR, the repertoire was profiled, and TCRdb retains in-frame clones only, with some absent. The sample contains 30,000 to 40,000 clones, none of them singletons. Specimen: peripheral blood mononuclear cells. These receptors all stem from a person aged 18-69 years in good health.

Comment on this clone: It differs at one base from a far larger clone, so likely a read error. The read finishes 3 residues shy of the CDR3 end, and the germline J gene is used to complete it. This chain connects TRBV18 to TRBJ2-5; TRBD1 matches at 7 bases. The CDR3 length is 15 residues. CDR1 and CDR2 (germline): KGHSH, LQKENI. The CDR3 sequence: CASAPPVTDRETQYF. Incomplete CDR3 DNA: TGTGCCAGCGCACCACCGGTAACGGACAGGGAGACC.

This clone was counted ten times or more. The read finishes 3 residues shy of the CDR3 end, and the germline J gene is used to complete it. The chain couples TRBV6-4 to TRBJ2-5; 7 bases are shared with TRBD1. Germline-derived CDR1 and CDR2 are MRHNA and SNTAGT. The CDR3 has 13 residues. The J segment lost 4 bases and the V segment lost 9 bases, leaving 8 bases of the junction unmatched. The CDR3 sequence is CARTTGNLETQYF. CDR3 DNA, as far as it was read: TGTGCCAGAACGACAGGGAACCTAGAGACC.

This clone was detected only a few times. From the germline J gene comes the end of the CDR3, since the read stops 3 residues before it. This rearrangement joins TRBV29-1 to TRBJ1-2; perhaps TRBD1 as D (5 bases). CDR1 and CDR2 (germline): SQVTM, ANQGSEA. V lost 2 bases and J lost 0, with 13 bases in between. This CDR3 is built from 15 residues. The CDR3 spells CSVERGDGANYGYTF. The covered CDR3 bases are TGCAGCGTTGAAAGGGGCGACGGAGCTAACTATGGC.

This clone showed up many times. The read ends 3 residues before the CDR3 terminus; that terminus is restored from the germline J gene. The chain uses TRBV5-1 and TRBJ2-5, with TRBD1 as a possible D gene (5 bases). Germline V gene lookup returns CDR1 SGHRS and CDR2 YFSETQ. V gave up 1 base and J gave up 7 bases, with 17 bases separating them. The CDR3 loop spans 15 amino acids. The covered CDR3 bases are TGCGCCAGCAGCTTGTACGGACAAGATAAAGGGACC. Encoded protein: CASSLYGQDKGT. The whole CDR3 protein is CASSLYGQDKGTQYF. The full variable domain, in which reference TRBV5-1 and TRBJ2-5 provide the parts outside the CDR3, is KAGVTQTPRYLIKTRGQQVTLSCSPISGHRSVSWYQQTPGQGLQFLFEYFSETQRNKGNFPGRFSGRQFSNSRSEMNVSTLELGDSALYLCASSLYGQDKGTQYFGPGTRLLVL.

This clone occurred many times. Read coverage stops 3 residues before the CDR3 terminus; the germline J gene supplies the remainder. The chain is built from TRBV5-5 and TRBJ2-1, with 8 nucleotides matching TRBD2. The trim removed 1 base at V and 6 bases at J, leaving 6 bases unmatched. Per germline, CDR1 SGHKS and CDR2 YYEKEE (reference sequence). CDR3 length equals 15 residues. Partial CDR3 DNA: TGTGCCAGCAGCTTGACTAGCGGTATTTCCAATGAG. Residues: CASSLTSGISNE. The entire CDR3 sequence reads CASSLTSGISNEQFF.

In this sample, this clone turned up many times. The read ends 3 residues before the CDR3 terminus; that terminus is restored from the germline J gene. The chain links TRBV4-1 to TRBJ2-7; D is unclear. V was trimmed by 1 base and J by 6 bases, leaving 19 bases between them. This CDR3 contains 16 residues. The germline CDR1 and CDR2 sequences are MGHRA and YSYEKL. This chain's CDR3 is CASSQGSGSYSAEQYF. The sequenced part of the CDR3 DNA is TGCGCCAGCAGCCAAGGGTCGGGTTCCTATTCCGCCGAG.

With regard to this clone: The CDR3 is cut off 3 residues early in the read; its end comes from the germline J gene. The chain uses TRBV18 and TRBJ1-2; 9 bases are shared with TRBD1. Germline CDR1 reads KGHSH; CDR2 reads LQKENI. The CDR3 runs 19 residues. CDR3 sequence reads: CASSPRSTGGIGGFGDYTF. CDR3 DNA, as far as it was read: TGTGCCAGCTCACCAAGGTCAACAGGGGGCATCGGTGGGTTTGGCGAC.

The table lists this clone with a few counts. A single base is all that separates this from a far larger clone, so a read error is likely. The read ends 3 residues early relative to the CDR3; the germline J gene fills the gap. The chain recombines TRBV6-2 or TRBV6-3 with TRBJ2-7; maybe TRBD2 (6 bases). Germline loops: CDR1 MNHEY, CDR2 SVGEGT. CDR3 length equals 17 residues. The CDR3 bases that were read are TGTGCCAGCACTTACCCCAGGTCGGGGACTCCACTCTACGAG. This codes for CASTYPRSGTPLYE. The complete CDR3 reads CASTYPRSGTPLYEQYF.